These 9 T cell receptor beta chains came from one sample sequenced in a study of cytotoxic CD8 clonotypes in ibrutinib-treated CLL. Sequencing was performed with immunoSEQ multiplex PCR; in TCRdb, only in-frame clones are kept and a portion is missing. The sample carries more than 200,000 clones, around three quarters recorded once. Specimen: PBMCs, collected after 24 months of ibrutinib treatment. All receptors derive from a human donor with chronic lymphocytic leukemia.

The chain carries TRBV7-9 and TRBJ2-1, with 15 bases identical to TRBD2. This CDR3 region has 18 residues. V shed 5 bases, J shed 8 bases, and the junction held 13 bases outside the gene matches. CDR1 SEHNR and CDR2 FQNEAQ come from the germline V gene (reference sequence). This CDR3 reads CASSPPGLAGGRGDEQFF. The CDR3 DNA reads TGTGCCAGCAGCCCGCCCGGACTAGCGGGAGGGCGGGGGGATGAGCAGTTCTTC.

As for this clone: Other nucleotide sequences in the sample specify the same CDR3. The J gene is TRBJ1-1, the V gene TRBV18; 8 bases agree with TRBD1. V trimming: 3 bases; J trimming: 1 base; junction bases outside the gene matches: 1. This CDR3 comprises 14 residues. CDR1 and CDR2 (germline): KGHSH, LQKENI. CDR3: CASSPGQGNTEAFF. The CDR3 DNA reads TGTGCCAGCTCACCCGGACAGGGGAACACTGAAGCTTTCTTT.

This clone appeared a single time. The genes are TRBV4-3 and TRBJ2-1; TRBD2 aligns across 9 bases. The V segment lost 0 bases and the J segment 3 bases; nucleotides outside the gene matches: 3. The CDR3 loop spans 16 amino acids. Germline-derived CDR1 and CDR2 are LGHNA and YSLEER. The CDR3 sequence: CASSQELAGDYNEQFF. CDR3 nucleotide sequence: TGCGCCAGCAGCCAAGAATTAGCGGGAGACTACAATGAGCAGTTCTTC.

The genes are TRBV6-6 and TRBJ2-7; D call uncertain. Trimming shortened V by 2 bases and J by 4 bases, and 12 bases separated the two germline ends. CDR3 length: 14 residues. CDR1 is MNHNY and CDR2 is SVGAGI in the germline V gene (reference sequence). The CDR3 DNA follows: TGTGCCAGCAGTTACACGTCGATAACGTACGAGCAGTACTTC. Translating gives CASSYTSITYEQYF.

The chain uses TRBV5-6 and TRBJ2-1; D possibly matches TRBD1 or TRBD2 (5 bases each). The germline V and J ends were trimmed by 3 bases and 0 bases, with 7 bases remaining between them. Germline CDR1 reads SGHDT; CDR2 reads YYEEEE. CDR3 length: 14 amino acids. CDR3 sequence: CASSWGNSYNEQFF. For the CDR3, the DNA is TGTGCCAGCAGCTGGGGGAACTCCTACAATGAGCAGTTCTTC.

Only a few counts were recorded for this clone. The chain joins TRBV6-6 to TRBJ1-1; weak D call: TRBD1 (5 bases). The CDR3 runs 11 residues. The germline gives CDR1 MNHNY, CDR2 SVGAGI (reference sequence). The V gene lost 2 bases and the J gene lost 7 bases, with 5 bases spanning the gap. DNA for the CDR3: TGTGCCAGCAGTTACGACAGTGAAGCTTTCTTT. This encodes CASSYDSEAFF.

This clone was seen a few times. V and J are TRBV11-2 and TRBJ1-1; TRBD1 matches 7 bases. This CDR3 has 12 amino acids. The germline gives CDR1 SGHAT, CDR2 FQNNGV. V lost 2 bases and J lost 12; bases outside the gene matches: 6. The CDR3 sequence: CASSLQGEITFF. Here the CDR3 DNA reads TGTGCCAGCAGCTTACAGGGGGAGATCACTTTCTTT.

The V call is TRBV5-6, the J call TRBJ2-7; no clear D gene. V was trimmed by 4 bases and J by 3 bases, leaving 14 bases between them. Germline V gene sequence: CDR1 SGHDT, CDR2 YYEEEE. The CDR3 totals 14 residues. The CDR3 DNA is TGTGCCAGCAGCCCGAAGAATCCGTTCTACGAGCAGTACTTC. Translated, it gives CASSPKNPFYEQYF.

This clone occurred once. This same CDR3 is encoded by further DNA sequences in the sample. The J gene is TRBJ1-1, the V gene TRBV30; D is unresolved. This CDR3 has 12 residues. V was pared by 0 bases and J by 5 bases, with 7 bases between. Germline CDR1 is GTSNPN and CDR2 is SVGIG (reference sequence). The CDR3 loop is CAWSVQGTEAFF. The CDR3 coding sequence is TGTGCCTGGAGTGTACAAGGGACTGAAGCTTTCTTT.